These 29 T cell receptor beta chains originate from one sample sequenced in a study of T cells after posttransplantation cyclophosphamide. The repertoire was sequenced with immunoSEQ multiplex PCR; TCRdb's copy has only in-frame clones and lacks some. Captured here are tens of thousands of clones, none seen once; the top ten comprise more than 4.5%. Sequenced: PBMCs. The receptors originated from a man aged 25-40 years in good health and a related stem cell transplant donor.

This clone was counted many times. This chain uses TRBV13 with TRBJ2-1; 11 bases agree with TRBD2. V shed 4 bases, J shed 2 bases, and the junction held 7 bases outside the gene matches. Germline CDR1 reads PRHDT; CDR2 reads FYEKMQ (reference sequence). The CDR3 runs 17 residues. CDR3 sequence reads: CASSSTLSGGAYNEQFF. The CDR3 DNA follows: TGTGCCAGCAGCTCGACCCTTAGCGGGGGGGCCTACAATGAGCAGTTCTTC.

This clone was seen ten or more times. The DNA for the CDR3 is TGTGCCAGCAGCTTGGGCCTCCAGGGGGCTGGAAACACCATATATTTT. Translation gives CASSLGLQGAGNTIYF. The chain joins TRBV28 to TRBJ1-3; 7 bases line up with TRBD1. The CDR3 has 16 amino acids. Germline assignment: CDR1 MDHEN and CDR2 SYDVKM. With V trimmed by 6 bases and J by 2 bases, 10 bases remained unmatched. The variable domain in full, completed from reference TRBV28 and TRBJ1-3, reads DVKVTQSSRYLVKRTGEKVFLECVQDMDHENMFWYRQDPGLGLRLIYFSYDVKMKEKGDIPEGYSVSREKKERFSLILESASTNQTSMYLCASSLGLQGAGNTIYFGEGSWLTVV.

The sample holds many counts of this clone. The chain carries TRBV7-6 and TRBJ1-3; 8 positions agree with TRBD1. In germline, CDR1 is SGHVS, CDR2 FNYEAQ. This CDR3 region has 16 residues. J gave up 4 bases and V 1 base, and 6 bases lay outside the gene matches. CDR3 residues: CASSLGTGGSGNTIYF. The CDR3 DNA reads TGTGCCAGCAGCTTAGGAACAGGGGGTTCCGGAAACACCATATATTTT.

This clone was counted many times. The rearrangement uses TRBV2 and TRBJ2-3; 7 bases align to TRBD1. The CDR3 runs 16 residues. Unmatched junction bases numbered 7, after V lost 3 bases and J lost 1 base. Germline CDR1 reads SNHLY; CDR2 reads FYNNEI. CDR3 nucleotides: TGTGCCAGCAGTGAGGGGAGACAGGGACGCACAGATACGCAGTATTTT. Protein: CASSEGRQGRTDTQYF. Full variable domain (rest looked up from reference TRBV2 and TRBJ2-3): EPEVTQTPSHQVTQMGQEVILRCVPISNHLYFYWYRQILGQKVEFLVSFYNNEISEKSEIFDDQFSVERPDGSNFTLKIRSTKLEDSAMYFCASSEGRQGRTDTQYFGPGTRLTVL.

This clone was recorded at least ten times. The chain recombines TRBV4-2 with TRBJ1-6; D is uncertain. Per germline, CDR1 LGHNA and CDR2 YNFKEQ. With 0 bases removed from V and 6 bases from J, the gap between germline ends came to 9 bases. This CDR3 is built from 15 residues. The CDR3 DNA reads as TGTGCCAGCAGCCAAGATGAGGGTATTAATTCACCCCTCCACTTT. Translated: CASSQDEGINSPLHF.

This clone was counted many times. The CDR3 loop reads CASSKEGRRETQYF. Written as DNA, the CDR3 is TGTGCCAGCAGTAAGGAGGGGCGTAGGGAGACCCAGTACTTC. This chain connects TRBV2 to TRBJ2-5, with D possibly TRBD2 on 6 matching bases. This CDR3 comprises 14 residues. Trimming pared 5 bases from V and 5 bases from J, leaving 15 bases between. Germline V lookup: CDR1 SNHLY, CDR2 FYNNEI.

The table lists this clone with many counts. The DNA of the CDR3 is TGTGCCAGCAGCGTAGGGCTACTCCGCGGGGGGGGCTACAATGAGCAGTTCTTC. Amino acids: CASSVGLLRGGGYNEQFF. The rearrangement uses TRBV9 and TRBJ2-1, with 9 nucleotides matching TRBD2. With 0 bases clipped from V and 3 bases from J, the junction kept 10 bases outside the gene matches. The germline V gene has CDR1 SGDLS and CDR2 YYNGEE. The CDR3 totals 18 residues.

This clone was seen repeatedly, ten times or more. DNA of the CDR3: TGTGCCAGCAGCTTGTTCCCTAGCGGGGGGGCAAATGAGCAGTTCTTC. Protein product: CASSLFPSGGANEQFF. The chain links TRBV5-4 to TRBJ2-1, with TRBD2 identical over 12 bases. Germline CDR1 reads SGHNT; CDR2 reads YYREEE (reference sequence). V shed 1 base and J 7 bases; nucleotides not matched to a gene: 6. CDR3 length: 16 residues.

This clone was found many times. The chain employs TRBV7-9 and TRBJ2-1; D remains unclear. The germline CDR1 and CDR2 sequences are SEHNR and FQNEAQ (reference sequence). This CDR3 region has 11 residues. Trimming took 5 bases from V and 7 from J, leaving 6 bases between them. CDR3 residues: CASSQSNEQFF. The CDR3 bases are TGTGCCAGCAGCCAGTCAAATGAGCAGTTCTTC.

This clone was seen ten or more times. In nucleotides, the CDR3 is TGTGCCAGTAGTAGGACAGGGCTGAACACTGAAGCTTTCTTT. This gives the protein CASSRTGLNTEAFF. The J gene is TRBJ1-1, the V gene TRBV19, with 8 nucleotides matching TRBD1. There are 14 residues in the CDR3. With V trimmed by 4 bases and J by 0 bases, 1 base remained unmatched. Germline V CDR1 and CDR2: LNHDA, SQIVND (reference sequence).

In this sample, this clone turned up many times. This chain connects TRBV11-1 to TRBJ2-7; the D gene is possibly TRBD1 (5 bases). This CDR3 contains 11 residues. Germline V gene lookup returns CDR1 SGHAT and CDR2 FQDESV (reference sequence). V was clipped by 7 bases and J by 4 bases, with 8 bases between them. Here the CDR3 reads CASTQGYEQYF. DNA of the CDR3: TGTGCCAGCACTCAGGGATACGAGCAGTACTTC.

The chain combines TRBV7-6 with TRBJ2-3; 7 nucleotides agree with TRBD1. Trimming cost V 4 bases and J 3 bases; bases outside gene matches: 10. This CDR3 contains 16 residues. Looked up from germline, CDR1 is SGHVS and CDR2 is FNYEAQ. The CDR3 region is CASSSTGDGGTDTQYF. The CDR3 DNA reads TGTGCCAGCAGCTCCACAGGGGATGGGGGAACAGATACGCAGTATTTT.

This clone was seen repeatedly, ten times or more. The CDR3 reads CASSLGTGTYEQYF. CDR3 sequence (DNA): TGTGCCAGCAGCTTAGGGACAGGCACCTACGAGCAGTACTTC. The chain carries TRBV7-9 and TRBJ2-7; TRBD1 matches at 7 bases. J lost 2 bases, V lost 1 base, and 2 bases had no gene match. Per the germline V gene, CDR1 is SEHNR and CDR2 is FQNEAQ (reference sequence). The length of the CDR3 is 14 residues.

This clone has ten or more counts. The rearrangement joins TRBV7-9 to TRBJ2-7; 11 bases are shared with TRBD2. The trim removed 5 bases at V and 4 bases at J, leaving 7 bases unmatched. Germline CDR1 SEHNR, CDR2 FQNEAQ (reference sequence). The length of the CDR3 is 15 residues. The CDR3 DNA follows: TGTGCCAGCAGCGTTAGCGGGGGGGCCAGGTACGAGCAGTACTTC. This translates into CASSVSGGARYEQYF.

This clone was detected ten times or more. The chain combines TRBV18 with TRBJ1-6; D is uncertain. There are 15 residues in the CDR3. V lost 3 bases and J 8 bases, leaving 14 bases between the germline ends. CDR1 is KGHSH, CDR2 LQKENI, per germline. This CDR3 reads CASSPEEAVDSPLHF. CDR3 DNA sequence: TGTGCCAGCTCACCTGAGGAGGCGGTGGATTCACCCCTCCACTTT.

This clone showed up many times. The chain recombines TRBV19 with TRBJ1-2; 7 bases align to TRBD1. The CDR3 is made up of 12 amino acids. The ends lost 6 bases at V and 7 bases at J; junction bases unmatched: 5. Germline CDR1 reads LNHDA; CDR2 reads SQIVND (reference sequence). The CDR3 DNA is TGTGCCAGTAGGGAGGGACAGCGTGGCTACACCTTC. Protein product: CASREGQRGYTF.

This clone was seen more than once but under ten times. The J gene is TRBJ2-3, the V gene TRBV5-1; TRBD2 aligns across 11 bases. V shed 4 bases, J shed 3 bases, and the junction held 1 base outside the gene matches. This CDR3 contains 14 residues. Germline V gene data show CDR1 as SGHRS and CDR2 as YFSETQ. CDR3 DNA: TGCGCCAGCAGCAGGACTAGCGGGACAGATACGCAGTATTTT. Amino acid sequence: CASSRTSGTDTQYF. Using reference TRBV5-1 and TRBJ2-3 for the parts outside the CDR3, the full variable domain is KAGVTQTPRYLIKTRGQQVTLSCSPISGHRSVSWYQQTPGQGLQFLFEYFSETQRNKGNFPGRFSGRQFSNSRSEMNVSTLELGDSALYLCASSRTSGTDTQYFGPGTRLTVL.

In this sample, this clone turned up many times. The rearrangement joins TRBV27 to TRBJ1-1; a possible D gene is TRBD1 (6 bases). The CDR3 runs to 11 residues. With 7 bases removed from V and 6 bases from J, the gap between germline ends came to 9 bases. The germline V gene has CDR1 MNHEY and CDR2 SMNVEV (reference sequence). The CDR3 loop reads CASTSGAEAFF. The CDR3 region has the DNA TGTGCCAGCACCTCAGGGGCTGAAGCTTTCTTT.

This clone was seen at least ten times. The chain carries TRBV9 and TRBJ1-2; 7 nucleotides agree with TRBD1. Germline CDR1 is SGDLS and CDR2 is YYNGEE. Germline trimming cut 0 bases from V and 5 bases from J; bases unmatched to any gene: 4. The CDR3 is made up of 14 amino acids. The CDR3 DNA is TGTGCCAGCAGCGTAGCGGCAGGGGGATATGGCTACACCTTC. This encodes CASSVAAGGYGYTF.

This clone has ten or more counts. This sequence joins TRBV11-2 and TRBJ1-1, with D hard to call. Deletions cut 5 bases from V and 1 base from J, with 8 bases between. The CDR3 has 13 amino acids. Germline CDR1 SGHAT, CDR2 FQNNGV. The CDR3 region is CASSATANTEAFF. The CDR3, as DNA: TGTGCCAGCAGCGCAACAGCGAACACTGAAGCTTTCTTT.

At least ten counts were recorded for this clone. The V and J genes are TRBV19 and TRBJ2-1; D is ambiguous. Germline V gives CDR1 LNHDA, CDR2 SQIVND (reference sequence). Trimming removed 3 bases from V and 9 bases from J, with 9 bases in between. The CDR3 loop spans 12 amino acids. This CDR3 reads CASSIYIGEQFF. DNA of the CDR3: TGTGCCAGTAGTATTTATATCGGTGAGCAGTTCTTC.

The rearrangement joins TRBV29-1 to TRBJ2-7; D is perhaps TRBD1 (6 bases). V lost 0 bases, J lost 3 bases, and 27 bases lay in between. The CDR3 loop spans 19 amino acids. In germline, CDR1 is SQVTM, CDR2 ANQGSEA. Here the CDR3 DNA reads TGCAGCGTTGAAGAAATGGCGACAGGAATAGGGAGAAGACACTACGAGCAGTACTTC. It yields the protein CSVEEMATGIGRRHYEQYF.

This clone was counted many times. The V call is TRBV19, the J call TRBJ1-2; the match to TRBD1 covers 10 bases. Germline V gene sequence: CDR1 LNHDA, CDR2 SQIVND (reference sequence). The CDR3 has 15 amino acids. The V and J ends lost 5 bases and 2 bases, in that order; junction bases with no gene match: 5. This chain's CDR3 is CASSSGQGDNYGYTF. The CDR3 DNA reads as TGTGCCAGTAGTTCTGGACAGGGGGACAACTATGGCTACACCTTC.

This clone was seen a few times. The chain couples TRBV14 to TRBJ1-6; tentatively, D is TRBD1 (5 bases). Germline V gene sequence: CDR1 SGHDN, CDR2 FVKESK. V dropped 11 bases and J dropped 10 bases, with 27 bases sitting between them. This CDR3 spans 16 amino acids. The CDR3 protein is CADRKGAQTASSPLHF. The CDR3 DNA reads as TGTGCCGACCGCAAAGGGGCACAGACAGCAAGCTCACCCCTCCACTTT.

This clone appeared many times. Here the CDR3 reads CASSRAFREKLFF. The CDR3 DNA sequence: TGCGCCAGCAGCCGGGCTTTTAGAGAAAAACTGTTTTTT. The rearrangement joins TRBV4-1 to TRBJ1-4, with D hard to call. Germline V CDR1 and CDR2: MGHRA, YSYEKL. The CDR3 extends over 13 amino acids. V dropped 4 bases and J dropped 8 bases, with 11 bases sitting between them.

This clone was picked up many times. For the CDR3, the DNA is TGTGCCAGCAGTCCAGGGGTCGACCGCGAAGAAAAACTGTTTTTT. It specifies CASSPGVDREEKLFF. V and J are TRBV12-3 or TRBV12-4 and TRBJ1-4, with TRBD1 as a possible D gene (6 bases). V was pared by 5 bases and J by 8 bases, with 18 bases between. The CDR3 length is 15 residues.

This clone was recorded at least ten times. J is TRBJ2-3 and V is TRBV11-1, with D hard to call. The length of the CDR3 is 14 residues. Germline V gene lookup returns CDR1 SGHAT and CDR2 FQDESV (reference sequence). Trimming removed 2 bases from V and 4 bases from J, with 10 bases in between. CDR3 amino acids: CASSLTSAADTQYF. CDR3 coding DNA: TGTGCCAGCAGCTTAACCTCGGCGGCAGATACGCAGTATTTT. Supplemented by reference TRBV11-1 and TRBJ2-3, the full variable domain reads EAEVAQSPRYKITEKSQAVAFWCDPISGHATLYWYRQILGQGPELLVQFQDESVVDDSQLPKDRFSAERLKGVDSTLKIQPAELGDSAMYLCASSLTSAADTQYFGPGTRLTVL.

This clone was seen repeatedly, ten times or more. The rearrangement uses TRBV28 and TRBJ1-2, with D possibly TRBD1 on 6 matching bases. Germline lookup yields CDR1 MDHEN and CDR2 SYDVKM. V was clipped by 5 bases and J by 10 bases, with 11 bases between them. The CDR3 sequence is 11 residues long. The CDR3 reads CASSRRTVYTF. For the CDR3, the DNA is TGTGCCAGCAGTAGACGGACAGTCTACACCTTC.

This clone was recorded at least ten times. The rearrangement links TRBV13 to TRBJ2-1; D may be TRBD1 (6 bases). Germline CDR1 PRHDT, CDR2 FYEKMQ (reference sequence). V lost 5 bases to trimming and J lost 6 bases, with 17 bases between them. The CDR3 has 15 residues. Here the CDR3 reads CASSRTSEGVNEQFF. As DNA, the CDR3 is TGTGCCAGCAGCCGTACATCTGAGGGGGTCAATGAGCAGTTCTTC.